Following are 13 T cell receptor beta chains from one sample sequenced in a study of blood T cell repertoires in COVID-19. Generated by immunoSEQ multiplex PCR, the TCRdb table keeps only in-frame clones and is missing some. The repertoire holds approximately 290,000 clones, 75% to 90% seen once, with about 0.8% in the top ten. The sample taken for sequencing was peripheral blood. Receptor source: a man aged 25 to 40 with acute or convalescent COVID-19.

CDR3 sequence reads: CASSRALATQYF. DNA for the CDR3: TGTGCCAGCAGTCGGGCCCTAGCGACCCAGTACTTC. The genes are TRBV28 and TRBJ2-5; D possibly corresponds to TRBD2 (5 bases). Germline V gene data show CDR1 as MDHEN and CDR2 as SYDVKM. The CDR3 has 12 amino acids. V was cut by 5 bases and J by 7 bases, with 11 bases left in between.

The chain carries TRBV2 and TRBJ2-3; 8 positions agree with TRBD1. The ends lost 9 bases at V and 1 base at J; junction bases unmatched: 9. The germline V gene has CDR1 SNHLY and CDR2 FYNNEI. This CDR3 contains 15 residues. The CDR3 nucleotides read TGTGCCAGGGATCAAACGGGACAGGGCACAGATACGCAGTATTTT. Protein product: CARDQTGQGTDTQYF.

With regard to this clone: Other DNA sequences from this sample encode an identical CDR3 as well. The V and J genes are TRBV2 and TRBJ1-3; TRBD1 might be the D (5 bases). Germline values: CDR1 SNHLY, CDR2 FYNNEI. With 3 bases removed from V and 2 bases from J, the gap between germline ends came to 8 bases. The CDR3 is made up of 14 amino acids. Here the CDR3 DNA reads TGTGCCAGCAGTGATCCAGGGACTGGAAACACCATATATTTT. Residues: CASSDPGTGNTIYF. Drawing the rest from reference TRBV2 and TRBJ1-3, the complete variable domain is EPEVTQTPSHQVTQMGQEVILRCVPISNHLYFYWYRQILGQKVEFLVSFYNNEISEKSEIFDDQFSVERPDGSNFTLKIRSTKLEDSAMYFCASSDPGTGNTIYFGEGSWLTVV.

The gene calls are TRBV10-3 and TRBJ1-1; D is undetermined. The CDR3 has 12 residues. Between the trimmed V and J ends, which lost 0 bases and 8 bases, there was a span of 7 bases. Germline lookup yields CDR1 ENHRY and CDR2 SYGVKD. CDR3 nucleotide sequence: TGTGCCATCAGTGAGTCGTTAGAAGAAGCTTTCTTT. Amino acids: CAISESLEEAFF.

The chain carries TRBV5-1 and TRBJ2-1; the D gene is possibly TRBD2 (5 bases). CDR3 length equals 16 residues. The ends were cut back, 0 bases at V and 0 bases at J, with 10 bases in the middle. Germline CDR1 is SGHRS and CDR2 is YFSETQ. CDR3 DNA sequence: TGCGCCAGCAGCTTGGCCGGGGTGTACTCCTACAATGAGCAGTTCTTC. Translating it yields CASSLAGVYSYNEQFF.

The chain has TRBV2 and TRBJ1-1; a weak D match, TRBD1 (6 bases). The CDR3 consists of 14 residues. The germline V gene has CDR1 SNHLY and CDR2 FYNNEI. The V end was cut by 4 bases, the J end by 4 bases, with 13 bases between. The CDR3 bases are TGTGCCAGCAGTGGGAGCCAAGGGGGCACTGAAGCTTTCTTT. This sequence encodes CASSGSQGGTEAFF.

The chain is built from TRBV24-1 and TRBJ2-1; TRBD1 aligns across 7 bases. V was pared by 3 bases and J by 10 bases, with 8 bases of the junction left unmatched. The germline CDR1 and CDR2 sequences are KGHDR and SFDVKD. The CDR3 has 14 residues. CDR3 coding DNA: TGTGCCACCAGTGATCCGACAGGGAGTCGGGAGCAGTTCTTC. Amino acids: CATSDPTGSREQFF.

The chain combines TRBV4-1 with TRBJ1-2; 7 bases align to TRBD1. The trim removed 1 base at V and 4 bases at J, leaving 15 bases unmatched. This CDR3 comprises 18 residues. Germline CDR1 MGHRA, CDR2 YSYEKL. As DNA, the CDR3 is TGCGCCAGCAGCCAAGCGGCCGGGACAGCCACTTTCACCTATGGCTACACCTTC. It codes for CASSQAAGTATFTYGYTF.

V is TRBV2 and J is TRBJ1-6; D is perhaps TRBD1 (5 bases). CDR1 and CDR2 (germline): SNHLY, FYNNEI. This CDR3 contains 16 residues. Trimming left V 7 bases short and J 0 bases short, with 13 bases between. As DNA, the CDR3 is TGTGCCAGCAACGGGGGTTACACCTCCTATAATTCACCCCTCCACTTT. Translated: CASNGGYTSYNSPLHF.

This sequence joins TRBV28 and TRBJ1-1; 7 bases match TRBD1. This CDR3 is 14 amino acids long. Germline V gene sequence: CDR1 MDHEN, CDR2 SYDVKM. J lost 6 bases, V lost 4 bases, and 8 bases had no gene match. The CDR3: CASSSQGGQAEAFF. The CDR3 DNA is TGTGCCAGCAGTTCTCAAGGGGGCCAGGCTGAAGCTTTCTTT.

This chain links TRBV11-2 with TRBJ2-4, with a weak D call TRBD2 (6 bases). V was pared by 5 bases and J by 3 bases, with 14 bases between. The germline gives CDR1 SGHAT, CDR2 FQNNGV. This CDR3 has 15 amino acids. DNA of the CDR3: TGTGCCAGCAGCATCAGCCTCGGGGGCAAAAACATTCAGTACTTC. Protein sequence: CASSISLGGKNIQYF.

This clone has a handful of counts. The rearrangement uses TRBV7-9 and TRBJ2-5; D is ambiguous. Trimming took 5 bases from V and 5 from J, leaving 12 bases between them. There are 13 residues in the CDR3. Germline values: CDR1 SEHNR, CDR2 FQNEAQ (reference sequence). Here the CDR3 DNA reads TGTGCCAGCAGCATTAGAATGTTGGAGACCCAGTACTTC. This codes for CASSIRMLETQYF.

The V gene is TRBV3-1 (or the pseudogene TRBV3-2), the J gene TRBJ2-1; 10 bases are shared with TRBD2. J lost 6 bases, V lost 6 bases, and 8 bases had no gene match. CDR3 length: 15 amino acids. Germline values: CDR1 LGHDT, CDR2 YNNKEL (reference sequence). The CDR3 DNA is TGTGCCAGCAGTGTGATAGCGGGAGGTCGCAATGAGCAGTTCTTC. As protein: CASSVIAGGRNEQFF.